This T cell receptor (beta chain) was sequenced for a study of T cell repertoires in aging, cancer and after chemotherapy. The overall study: Glioblastoma patients receiving temozolomide-based therapy gave paired samples before and after chemotherapy. Study-level findings and limits: In each cancer cohort, median generation probability increased across chemotherapy, suggesting thymic output rebounded. These repertoire data do not allow conclusions about immunological memory after chemotherapy.

Sample share makes this clonotype medium-sized. What it binds is not known. Multiplex touch-down PCR with TRB-A/B primers amplified rearranged V-D-J TRB sequences. TCRdb re-derived calls from the multiplex PCR reads in MiXCR, one entry per CDR3 protein. The repertoire includes about 3,300 distinct CDR3 sequences, approximately 24% of them detected once, and roughly an eighth sits in the top ten. Amplification of TCR beta used genomic DNA extracted from peripheral blood. This clonotype originated in a human donor with a solid tumor. The sequenced material came from blood.

The CDR3 DNA reads as TGTGCCAGCAGTTACTATTGGGACACTAGCACAGATACGCAGTATTTT. As protein: CASSYYWDTSTDTQYF. The V gene is TRBV6-2 or TRBV6-3, the J gene TRBJ2-3; weak D call: TRBD1 (6 bases). Trimming removed 1 base from V and 0 bases from J, with 11 bases in between. Looked up from germline, CDR1 is MNHEY and CDR2 is SVGEGT. This CDR3 has 16 amino acids.